A selection of T cell receptor beta chains follows, all from one sample in a study of blood T cell repertoires in COVID-19. Sequencing used immunoSEQ multiplex PCR; TCRdb keeps in-frame clones, though not all of them. This sample has more than 120,000 clones, with roughly 85% found just once. The sample consisted of peripheral blood. The receptors come from a human donor with acute or convalescent COVID-19. The donor label of this sample is uncertain. Both conserved end residues are part of each CDR3. A D gene is named only where the DNA matches it firmly. A clone size is listed for some rows: how often the clone was seen (once, few, many), or a class if it is expanded.

j_gene,d_gene,v_gene,abundance,CDR3aa,CDR3nt
TRBJ2-3,TRBD1,TRBV4-2,once,CASSPSDRGPGDTQYF,TGTGCCAGCAGCCCCTCCGACAGGGGGCCTGGGGATACGCAGTATTTT
TRBJ2-7,TRBD1,TRBV27,-,CASSHDRVHEQYF,TGTGCCAGCAGTCACGACAGGGTCCACGAGCAGTACTTC
TRBJ1-5,-,TRBV19,once,CASSPPGGGSSNQPQHF,TGTGCCAGTAGCCCTCCTGGGGGGGGAAGTAGCAATCAGCCCCAGCATTTT
TRBJ2-1,TRBD2,TRBV7-2,-,CASSLTSGGTNEQFF,TGTGCCAGCAGCTTGACTAGCGGGGGGACCAATGAGCAGTTCTTC
TRBJ1-2,TRBD1,TRBV30,-,CAWIPGQGFVGQGNNPNYGYTF,TGTGCCTGGATTCCGGGACAGGGGTTCGTCGGACAAGGCAACAATCCTAACTATGGCTACACCTTC
TRBJ2-6,TRBD1,TRBV2,-,CASSRQGTLAGANVLTF,TGTGCCAGCAGTCGACAGGGCACTTTGGCTGGGGCCAACGTCCTGACTTTC
TRBJ2-7,-,TRBV7-2,-,CASSLVPQGPYEQYF,TGTGCCAGCAGCTTAGTCCCCCAGGGGCCTTACGAGCAGTACTTC
TRBJ2-3,-,TRBV24-1,-,CATRTGFTDTQYF,TGTGCCACCAGGACAGGCTTCACAGATACGCAGTATTTT
TRBJ2-7,-,TRBV6-5,-,CASMHRVDSYEQYF,TGTGCCAGCATGCACAGGGTGGATTCCTACGAGCAGTACTTC
TRBJ2-7,-,TRBV7-2,-,CASSLGPPGDFYEQYF,TGTGCCAGCAGCTTAGGGCCCCCGGGGGATTTCTACGAGCAGTACTTC
TRBJ2-2,TRBD2,TRBV7-6,-,CASSAGLAGVGELFF,TGTGCCAGCAGCGCCGGACTAGCGGGAGTGGGGGAGCTGTTTTTT
TRBJ1-2,TRBD1,TRBV6-6,few,CASSYGTGGYGYTF,TGTGCCAGCAGTTACGGGACAGGGGGTTATGGCTACACCTTC
TRBJ2-1,-,TRBV7-3,-,CASSTDNYNEQFF,TGTGCCAGCAGCACGGACAACTACAATGAGCAGTTCTTC
TRBJ2-3,TRBD2,TRBV27,-,CASSSGLAGGVGTQYF,TGTGCCAGCAGTTCCGGACTAGCGGGAGGGGTGGGTACGCAGTATTTT
TRBJ1-1,-,TRBV5-1,-,CASSLVPNTEAFF,TGCGCCAGCAGCCTAGTACCGAACACTGAAGCTTTCTTT
TRBJ2-3,-,TRBV5-5,-,CASSLVGVADTQYF,TGTGCCAGCAGCTTGGTCGGGGTGGCAGATACGCAGTATTTT
TRBJ1-5,-,TRBV6-6,-,CASRVPYRVNQPQHF,TGTGCCAGCAGGGTGCCCTACAGGGTCAATCAGCCCCAGCATTTT
TRBJ1-3,-,TRBV7-3,-,CASSLGARDSGNTIYF,TGTGCCAGCAGCTTAGGAGCCAGGGACTCTGGAAACACCATATATTTT
TRBJ2-2,TRBD2,TRBV6-6,-,CASSLSGRAGETGELFF,TGTGCCAGCAGTCTTAGCGGGAGGGCCGGGGAGACCGGGGAGCTGTTTTTT
TRBJ2-7,-,TRBV6-2/TRBV6-3,-,CASSFESPSYEQYF,TGTGCCAGCAGTTTTGAGTCACCCTCCTACGAGCAGTACTTC
TRBJ2-7,-,TRBV5-1,-,CASSDPGTAGEQYF,TGCGCCAGCAGCGACCCCGGGACAGCGGGCGAGCAGTACTTC
TRBJ1-1,TRBD1,TRBV5-6,-,CASSWGQQARAFF,TGTGCCAGCAGCTGGGGACAGCAGGCTCGAGCTTTCTTT
TRBJ2-2,TRBD2,TRBV20-1,-,CSASTSGGLSTGELFF,TGCAGTGCTAGTACTAGCGGGGGGCTGAGCACCGGGGAGCTGTTTTTT
TRBJ1-2,TRBD1,TRBV24-1,few,CATSEGGQGYGGYTF,TGTGCCACCAGTGAGGGGGGACAGGGGTATGGTGGCTACACCTTC
TRBJ1-5,-,TRBV18,once,CASSPLGGQPQHF,TGTGCCAGCTCACCCCTAGGGGGACAGCCCCAGCATTTT
TRBJ2-1,TRBD2,TRBV6-2/TRBV6-3,few,CASSFASGRAYPYNEQFF,TGTGCCAGCAGTTTCGCTAGCGGGAGGGCCTATCCCTACAATGAGCAGTTCTTC
TRBJ2-3,-,TRBV5-1,-,CASSLGLNTDTQYF,TGCGCCAGCAGCCTCGGACTGAACACAGATACGCAGTATTTT
TRBJ1-2,TRBD1,TRBV3-1/TRBV3-2,-,CASSLRTGGHGYTF,TGTGCCAGCAGCCTTAGGACAGGGGGCCATGGCTACACCTTC
TRBJ1-2,-,TRBV5-1,-,CASSTYRDASYGYTF,TGCGCCAGCAGCACCTACAGGGATGCCAGCTATGGCTACACCTTC
TRBJ2-5,-,TRBV9,-,CASSVRTVPTTQYF,TGTGCCAGCAGCGTCCGGACAGTTCCTACGACCCAGTACTTC
TRBJ2-2,-,TRBV2,-,CASSGGHFNTGELFF,TGTGCCAGCAGTGGAGGACACTTCAACACCGGGGAGCTGTTTTTT
TRBJ2-5,-,TRBV7-8,once,CASSLEGTKSETQYF,TGTGCCAGCAGCTTAGAGGGGACAAAATCGGAGACCCAGTACTTC
TRBJ2-5,TRBD2,TRBV7-2,-,CASRQTGREGRGGETQYF,TGTGCCAGCAGACAGACGGGGCGGGAGGGCCGCGGTGGAGAGACCCAGTACTTC
TRBJ1-1,-,TRBV5-4,-,CASSFAGSNTEAFF,TGTGCCAGCAGCTTTGCAGGTTCGAACACTGAAGCTTTCTTT
TRBJ2-3,TRBD2,TRBV14,-,CASSPGTTTDTQYF,TGTGCCAGCAGCCCCGGGACTACAACAGATACGCAGTATTTT
TRBJ2-1,TRBD2,TRBV27,-,CASSLSGLAGYEQFF,TGTGCCAGCAGTTTATCGGGACTAGCGGGATATGAGCAGTTCTTC
TRBJ1-2,-,TRBV2,-,CAGLNREVYYGYTF,TGTGCCGGGTTAAACAGGGAAGTTTACTATGGCTACACCTTC
TRBJ1-5,-,TRBV7-6,-,CASSLGVGQGNQPQHF,TGTGCCAGCAGCTTAGGGGTCGGTCAGGGGAATCAGCCCCAGCATTTT
TRBJ1-1,-,TRBV7-9,-,CASSWVGSGTEAFF,TGTGCCAGCAGCTGGGTGGGCAGTGGCACTGAAGCTTTCTTT
TRBJ2-1,TRBD2,TRBV5-1,-,CASSSPRASGMGDEQFF,TGCGCCAGCAGCTCTCCTCGGGCTAGCGGGATGGGGGATGAGCAGTTCTTC
TRBJ1-2,TRBD1,TRBV6-4,-,CASSTGQGSYGYTF,TGTGCCAGCAGTACCGGACAGGGGAGCTATGGCTACACCTTC
TRBJ2-5,-,TRBV19,-,CASSSGLGAETQYF,TGTGCCAGTAGTAGTGGCCTGGGGGCGGAGACCCAGTACTTC
TRBJ2-5,TRBD2,TRBV5-1,-,CASSSGLAGGQGETQYF,TGCGCCAGCAGCTCGGGACTAGCGGGGGGGCAAGGAGAGACCCAGTACTTC
TRBJ2-7,-,TRBV5-8,few,CASSLGAENSYEQYF,TGTGCCAGCAGCTTGGGGGCAGAGAACTCCTACGAGCAGTACTTC
TRBJ1-5,TRBD1,TRBV2,-,CASSNLQGVVTQPQHF,TGTGCCAGCAGCAATTTACAGGGGGTTGTAACTCAGCCCCAGCATTTT
TRBJ2-2,-,TRBV21-1,once,CASSKGGGGQGRIGELFF,TGTGCCAGCAGCAAAGGTGGAGGGGGACAGGGTAGGATCGGGGAGCTGTTTTTT
TRBJ2-3,TRBD2,TRBV6-2/TRBV6-3,few,CASSYSGRAYF,TGTGCCAGCAGTTACAGCGGGAGGGCCTATTTT
TRBJ2-5,TRBD2,TRBV7-9,-,CASSSLAGGGETQYF,TGTGCCAGCAGCTCATTAGCGGGAGGGGGAGAGACCCAGTACTTC
TRBJ1-5,-,TRBV28,few,CASRPTGTSNQPQHF,TGTGCCAGCAGACCCACAGGGACGAGCAATCAGCCCCAGCATTTT
TRBJ1-4,TRBD1,TRBV7-6,-,CASSPPGQGNEKLFF,TGTGCCAGCAGCCCCCCGGGACAGGGCAATGAAAAACTGTTTTTT
TRBJ1-1,-,TRBV30,-,CAWVTQPGTEAFF,TGTGCCTGGGTGACCCAACCGGGCACTGAAGCTTTCTTT
TRBJ2-1,TRBD1,TRBV5-4,-,CASSLGQGWNEQFF,TGTGCCAGCAGCTTAGGACAGGGGTGGAATGAGCAGTTCTTC
TRBJ2-7,-,TRBV28,-,CATLDSNPYEQYF,TGTGCCACCCTCGACAGTAACCCCTACGAGCAGTACTTC